The clone carrying this T cell receptor beta chain appeared a few times. Its antigen remains unknown. The data were obtained in a study of CD8 T cells in ankylosing spondylitis. The CDR3 has 15 residues. Trimming shortened V by 3 bases and J by 0 bases, and 8 bases separated the two germline ends. Quantitative barcoded 5'-RACE was used to prepare TCR beta libraries. TCRdb fed the 5' RACE reads into MiXCR, producing one record per CDR3 protein. The table includes about 460,000 distinct CDR3 sequences, approximately 5% detected once. General study findings and limits: Fewer than ten highly homologous variants made up a TCR beta motif that seemed to typify ankylosing spondylitis blood. CD8+ disease-linked clones were present at relatively low frequencies in blood. Earlier work had already found some motif variants in reactive arthritis synovial fluid and blood.

The chain combines TRBV12-3 or TRBV12-4 with TRBJ2-2; no firm D call. The sample consisted of blood, either unsorted or a sorted T cell fraction (not recorded which). The clonotype was recovered from a male donor with ankylosing spondylitis. The CDR3 loop is CASSLSRTNTGELFF. CDR3 in DNA: TGTGCCAGCAGTTTGAGCAGAACGAACACCGGGGAGCTGTTTTTT.